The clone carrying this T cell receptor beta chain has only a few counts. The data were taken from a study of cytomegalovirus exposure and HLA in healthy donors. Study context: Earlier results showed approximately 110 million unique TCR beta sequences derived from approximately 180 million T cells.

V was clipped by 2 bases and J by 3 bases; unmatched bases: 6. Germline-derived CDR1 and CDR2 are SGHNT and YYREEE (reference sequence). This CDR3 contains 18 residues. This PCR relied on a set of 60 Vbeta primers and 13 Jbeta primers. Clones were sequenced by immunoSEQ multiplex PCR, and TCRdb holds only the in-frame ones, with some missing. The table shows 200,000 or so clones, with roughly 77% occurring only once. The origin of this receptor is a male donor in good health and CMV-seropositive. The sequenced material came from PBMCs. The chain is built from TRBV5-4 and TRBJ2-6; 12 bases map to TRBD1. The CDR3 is CASSLGTGGLGGANVLTF. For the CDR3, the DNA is TGTGCCAGCAGCTTAGGGACAGGGGGCTTAGGTGGGGCCAACGTCCTGACTTTC.